The clone carrying this T cell receptor (beta chain) has more than one count but fewer than ten. The antigen remains unidentified. The data were obtained in a study of post-analysis software for immune sequencing data. Study details: Disease courses included relapsing-remitting, secondary progressive and progressive-relapsing multiple sclerosis. Study-wide findings and caveats: Under the F measure, samples that were prepared in one batch clustered strongly together. Normalized Chao1 diversity in multiple sclerosis patients fell significantly below that of controls. Patients showed TRBV5-6, TRBV5-1 and TRBV20-1 among a few TRBV segments more frequent than in controls.

cDNA libraries of TCR beta carried unique molecular identifiers. The yield from roughly 1 to 10 million T cells was roughly 0.5 million cDNA molecules in total. TCRdb used MiXCR to reprocess the PCR reads, holding one entry per CDR3 protein. The table includes more than 350,000 distinct CDR3 sequences, 39% detected once. The germline CDR1 and CDR2 sequences are SNHLY and FYNNEI. Trimming stripped 6 bases from V and 6 bases from J, with 9 bases between. The CDR3 contains 11 residues. This chain joins TRBV2 and TRBJ2-7; D may match TRBD1 or TRBD2 (5 bases each). This receptor was identified in a girl aged 2-10 years with multiple sclerosis. Sequenced: blood. In DNA form, the CDR3 reads TGTGCCAGCAGGGGGACCTCCGAGCAGTACTTC. It translates to CASRGTSEQYF.